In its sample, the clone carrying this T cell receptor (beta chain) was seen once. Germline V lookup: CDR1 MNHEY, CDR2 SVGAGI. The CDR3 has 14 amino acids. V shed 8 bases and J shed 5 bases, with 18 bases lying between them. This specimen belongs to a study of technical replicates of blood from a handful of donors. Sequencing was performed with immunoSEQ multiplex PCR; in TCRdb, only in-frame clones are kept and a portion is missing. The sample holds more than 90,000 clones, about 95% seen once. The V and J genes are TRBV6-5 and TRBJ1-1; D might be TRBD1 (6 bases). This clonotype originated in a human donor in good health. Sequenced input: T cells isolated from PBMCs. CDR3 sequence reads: CASGPMGGGTEAFF. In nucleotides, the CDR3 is TGTGCCAGCGGACCCATGGGAGGGGGGACTGAAGCTTTCTTT.